The next 25 T cell receptor beta chains were all read from a single sample in a study of T-cell memory formation after mild COVID-19. A single record per CDR3 protein comes from TCRdb applying MiXCR to the 5' RACE reads. Among roughly 280,000 distinct CDR3 sequences listed, 8.2% were seen once. The specimen was PBMCs or a T cell subset sorted from them (not recorded which). The receptor source for this set is a young man who had mild COVID-19 (a few samples of this study predate the infection). Cell type and time point are not known.

The chain carries TRBV4-1 and TRBJ1-2, with D hard to call. V lost 0 bases, J lost 6 bases, and 14 bases lay in between. Germline V gene sequence: CDR1 MGHRA, CDR2 YSYEKL. This CDR3 contains 15 residues. The CDR3 here is CASSQEPAQRNGYTF. Written as DNA, the CDR3 is TGCGCCAGCAGCCAAGAACCGGCCCAGCGGAATGGCTACACCTTC.

This clonotype occurred many times. The rearrangement uses TRBV5-1 and TRBJ1-6, with D perhaps TRBD1 (5 bases). V lost 4 bases to trimming and J lost 5 bases, with 13 bases between them. The CDR3 runs 15 residues. Germline values: CDR1 SGHRS, CDR2 YFSETQ. The CDR3 loop is CASSLSSGNNSPLHF. Written as DNA, the CDR3 is TGCGCCAGCAGCCTGAGCTCAGGGAATAATTCACCCCTCCACTTT.

In this sample, this clonotype turned up a few times. V gene TRBV9 combines with J gene TRBJ1-6, with no clear D. This CDR3 has 14 amino acids. Germline CDR1 SGDLS, CDR2 YYNGEE. Deletions cut 0 bases from V and 8 bases from J, with 9 bases between. The CDR3 DNA sequence: TGTGCCAGCAGCGTAGACGGCCGGGATTCACCCCTCCACTTT. It codes for CASSVDGRDSPLHF. Variable domain in full (rest from reference TRBV9 and TRBJ1-6): DSGVTQTPKHLITATGQRVTLRCSPRSGDLSVYWYQQSLDQGLQFLIQYYNGEERAKGNILERFSAQQFPDLHSELNLSSLELGDSALYFCASSVDGRDSPLHFGNGTRLTVT.

The chain couples TRBV7-2 to TRBJ2-3; 13 bases are shared with TRBD2. The CDR3 has 17 amino acids. The germline V gene encodes CDR1 SGHTA and CDR2 FQGNSA. V shed 4 bases and J 6 bases; nucleotides not matched to a gene: 10. CDR3 coding DNA: TGTGCCAGCAGCTCCGCGACTAGCGGGGGGCAGGTTGATACGCAGTATTTT. This sequence encodes CASSSATSGGQVDTQYF.

This clonotype showed up just a few times. This sequence joins TRBV7-9 and TRBJ2-1; D perhaps matches TRBD1 (5 bases). The germline V gene has CDR1 SEHNR and CDR2 FQNEAQ (reference sequence). Trimming shortened V by 4 bases and J by 5 bases, and 12 bases separated the two germline ends. The CDR3 is 14 residues long. Written as DNA, the CDR3 is TGTGCCAGCAGCTCCCCGACAGAAAACAATGAGCAGTTCTTC. Translated, it gives CASSSPTENNEQFF.

This chain uses TRBV25-1 with TRBJ1-6; no reliable D call. The CDR3 runs 12 residues. The V end lost 7 bases, the J end lost 9 bases, and 10 bases lay between the germline ends. In germline, CDR1 is MGHDK, CDR2 SYGVNS. CDR3 in DNA: TGTGCCAGCATGGAATGGGGTTCACCCCTCCACTTT. This sequence encodes CASMEWGSPLHF.

This rearrangement joins TRBV20-1 to TRBJ2-3; 12 nucleotides agree with TRBD2. CDR3 size: 16 residues. CDR1 and CDR2 from the germline V gene are DFQATT and SNEGSKA (reference sequence). Losses at the gene ends were 3 bases for V and 5 bases for J; bases not matched to a gene: 9. The CDR3 bases are TGCAGTGCTAGGGGGGCCGGGACTAGCGGGCGAGATACGCAGTATTTT. Translating it yields CSARGAGTSGRDTQYF.

The chain carries TRBV7-2 and TRBJ1-5, with TRBD1 matching 8 bases. This CDR3 is built from 15 residues. The V and J ends lost 5 bases and 4 bases, in that order; junction bases with no gene match: 7. The germline gives CDR1 SGHTA, CDR2 FQGNSA. CDR3: CASSPRTGTNQPQHF. CDR3 bases: TGTGCCAGCAGCCCCAGGACAGGGACTAATCAGCCCCAGCATTTT.

At least ten counts were recorded for this clonotype. V and J are TRBV5-1 and TRBJ2-5; D perhaps matches TRBD2 (6 bases). The CDR3 length is 15 residues. In germline, CDR1 is SGHRS, CDR2 YFSETQ. V lost 4 bases, J lost 9 bases, and 22 bases lay in between. The CDR3 DNA reads as TGCGCCAGCAGCCGCGAGGCCGGCGGGACTCTGGCCCAGTACTTC. Residues: CASSREAGGTLAQYF.

This clonotype was found a few times. The chain has TRBV6-5 and TRBJ2-7, with a tentative D call TRBD2 (6 bases). CDR3 length: 14 amino acids. V was trimmed by 0 bases and J by 3 bases, leaving 9 bases between them. The germline gives CDR1 MNHEY, CDR2 SVGAGI. The CDR3 sequence is CASSYSGEVYEQYF. The CDR3 coding sequence is TGTGCCAGCAGTTACTCTGGGGAGGTCTACGAGCAGTACTTC.

This clonotype was seen at least ten times. The gene calls are TRBV4-1 and TRBJ1-1; D not resolved. The germline V gene encodes CDR1 MGHRA and CDR2 YSYEKL. The CDR3 has 11 residues. V was trimmed by 1 base and J by 6 bases, leaving 3 bases between them. CDR3 amino acids: CASSQGSEAFF. CDR3 in DNA: TGCGCCAGCAGCCAAGGGTCTGAAGCTTTCTTT.

The rearrangement uses TRBV7-9 and TRBJ2-2; D is unclear. The germline gives CDR1 SEHNR, CDR2 FQNEAQ (reference sequence). This CDR3 spans 15 amino acids. Trimming removed 5 bases from V and 0 bases from J, with 10 bases in between. The CDR3 sequence: CASSTSGTNTGELFF. CDR3 DNA sequence: TGTGCCAGCAGCACCTCAGGAACGAACACCGGGGAGCTGTTTTTT.

The table lists this clonotype with a few counts. The chain carries TRBV9 and TRBJ2-1; 9 bases match TRBD2. The germline V gene encodes CDR1 SGDLS and CDR2 YYNGEE. V lost 4 bases, J lost 3 bases, and 5 bases stayed unmatched. The CDR3 consists of 15 residues. As DNA, the CDR3 is TGTGCCAGCAGCCTAGGGACTAGCTTCTACAATGAGCAGTTCTTC. As protein: CASSLGTSFYNEQFF.

The V gene is TRBV4-3, the J gene TRBJ1-4, with D perhaps TRBD1 (5 bases). The CDR3 runs to 16 residues. Germline V gene sequence: CDR1 LGHNA, CDR2 YSLEER. V shed 0 bases and J shed 2 bases, with 10 bases lying between them. Here the CDR3 DNA reads TGCGCCAGCAGCCAAGATTGGGCAGGGACTAATGAAAAACTGTTTTTT. Translating gives CASSQDWAGTNEKLFF.

V is TRBV10-2 and J is TRBJ1-1; a weak D match, TRBD1 (6 bases). Germline V gene data show CDR1 as WSHSY and CDR2 as SAAADI. The CDR3 is 17 amino acids. Trimming stripped 5 bases from V and 3 bases from J, with 22 bases between. In DNA, the CDR3 is TGCGCCAGCAGTAGAAGGCTCCTTTGGGGGCCTGACACTGAAGCTTTCTTT. It yields the protein CASSRRLLWGPDTEAFF.

This clonotype was observed a handful of times. The CDR3 DNA sequence: TGTGCCAGCAGCTTCCTTAGCGGGGGGGCCACAGATACGCAGTATTTT. Translating gives CASSFLSGGATDTQYF. The chain employs TRBV11-2 and TRBJ2-3, with 11 bases aligning to TRBD2. The V gene's germline CDR1 is SGHAT and CDR2 FQNNGV. This CDR3 region has 16 residues. V shed 3 bases and J 2 bases; nucleotides not matched to a gene: 4.

This clonotype was picked up a small number of times. The chain uses TRBV6-5 and TRBJ2-1, with D hard to call. Germline V CDR1 and CDR2: MNHEY, SVGAGI. The V gene lost 5 bases and the J gene lost 0 bases, with 11 bases spanning the gap. The CDR3 has 15 residues. In DNA form, the CDR3 reads TGTGCCAGCAGTCGCTCGGACCGCTCCTACAATGAGCAGTTCTTC. This gives the protein CASSRSDRSYNEQFF.

The chain carries TRBV20-1 and TRBJ2-5; D perhaps matches TRBD2 (7 bases). Trimming stripped 6 bases from V and 5 bases from J, with 22 bases between. CDR3 length equals 15 residues. Germline CDR1 and CDR2: DFQATT and SNEGSKA (reference sequence). CDR3 amino acids: CSAEVSGGGLETQYF. The DNA of the CDR3 is TGCAGTGCGGAGGTTTCTGGGGGGGGCCTGGAGACCCAGTACTTC.

This clonotype was counted many times. This chain links TRBV3-1 with TRBJ1-4, with TRBD1 matching 7 bases. Germline V gene data show CDR1 as LGHDT and CDR2 as YNNKEL (reference sequence). V gave up 4 bases and J gave up 5 bases; unmatched junction bases: 10. The CDR3 covers 16 residues. The CDR3: CASSPDWDSRNEKLFF. The CDR3, as DNA: TGTGCCAGCAGCCCCGATTGGGACAGCAGAAATGAAAAACTGTTTTTT.

This clonotype was detected many times. This chain joins TRBV6-5 and TRBJ1-1, with TRBD1 identical over 7 bases. Per the germline V gene, CDR1 is MNHEY and CDR2 is SVGAGI. The CDR3 consists of 13 residues. After removal of 4 bases from V and 4 bases from J, the junction contained 3 bases not matched to a gene. This CDR3 is CASSLYRGTEAFF. The DNA for the CDR3 is TGTGCCAGCAGTTTGTACAGGGGCACTGAAGCTTTCTTT.

V is TRBV10-3 and J is TRBJ1-2; D not certain. Germline lookup yields CDR1 ENHRY and CDR2 SYGVKD. Trimming removed 0 bases at V and 7 bases at J, with 3 bases between. The CDR3 loop spans 11 amino acids. The CDR3 sequence: CAISESRGYTF. The DNA of the CDR3 is TGTGCCATCAGTGAGTCCCGTGGCTACACCTTC.

This clonotype has at least ten counts. The rearrangement uses TRBV6-2 or TRBV6-3 and TRBJ2-4; D ambiguous. This CDR3 has 15 amino acids. V was trimmed by 6 bases and J by 3 bases, leaving 15 bases between them. Germline V gene data show CDR1 as MNHEY and CDR2 as SVGEGT. The CDR3 bases are TGTGCCAGCAGCCTAAGCCGAGTGGTCAAAAACATTCAGTACTTC. It encodes CASSLSRVVKNIQYF.

V is TRBV18 and J is TRBJ2-7; TRBD1 aligns across 8 bases. Germline V gives CDR1 KGHSH, CDR2 LQKENI. The CDR3 consists of 13 residues. The trim removed 6 bases at V and 4 bases at J, leaving 5 bases unmatched. The CDR3 region has the DNA TGTGCCAGCTCGCAGGGACAGGTATACGAGCAGTACTTC. Translating it yields CASSQGQVYEQYF.

There are many counts of this clonotype. The gene calls are TRBV12-3 or TRBV12-4 and TRBJ1-1; D gene uncertain. The CDR3 is 14 amino acids. Trimming removed 7 bases at V and 0 bases at J, with 12 bases between. The CDR3 region has the DNA TGTGCCAGCATCCACCCGAGGGTGAACACTGAAGCTTTCTTT. Amino acid sequence: CASIHPRVNTEAFF.

Ten or more counts support this clonotype. This chain joins TRBV12-3 or TRBV12-4 and TRBJ2-7; 11 nucleotides match TRBD1. The length of the CDR3 is 14 residues. The junction had 4 bases not matched to a gene; V was cut back by 6 bases and J by 3 bases. CDR3 bases: TGTGCCAGCAGGACCGGGACAGGGGGCTACGAGCAGTACTTC. Its translation: CASRTGTGGYEQYF.